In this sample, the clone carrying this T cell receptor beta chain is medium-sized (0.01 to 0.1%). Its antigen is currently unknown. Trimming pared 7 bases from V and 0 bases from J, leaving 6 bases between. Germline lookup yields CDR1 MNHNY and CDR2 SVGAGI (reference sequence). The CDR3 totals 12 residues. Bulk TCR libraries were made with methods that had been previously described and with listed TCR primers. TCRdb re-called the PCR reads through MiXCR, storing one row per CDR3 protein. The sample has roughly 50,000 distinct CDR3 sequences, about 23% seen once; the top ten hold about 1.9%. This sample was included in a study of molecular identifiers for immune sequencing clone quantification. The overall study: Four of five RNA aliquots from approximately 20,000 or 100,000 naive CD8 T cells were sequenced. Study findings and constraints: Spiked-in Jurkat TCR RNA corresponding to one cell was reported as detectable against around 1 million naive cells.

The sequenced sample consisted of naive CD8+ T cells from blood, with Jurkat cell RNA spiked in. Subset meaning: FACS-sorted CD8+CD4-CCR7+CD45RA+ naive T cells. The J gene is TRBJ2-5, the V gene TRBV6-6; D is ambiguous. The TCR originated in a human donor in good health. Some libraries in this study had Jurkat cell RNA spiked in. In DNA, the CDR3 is TGTGCCAGCATGGGGTACCAAGAGACCCAGTACTTC. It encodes CASMGYQETQYF.